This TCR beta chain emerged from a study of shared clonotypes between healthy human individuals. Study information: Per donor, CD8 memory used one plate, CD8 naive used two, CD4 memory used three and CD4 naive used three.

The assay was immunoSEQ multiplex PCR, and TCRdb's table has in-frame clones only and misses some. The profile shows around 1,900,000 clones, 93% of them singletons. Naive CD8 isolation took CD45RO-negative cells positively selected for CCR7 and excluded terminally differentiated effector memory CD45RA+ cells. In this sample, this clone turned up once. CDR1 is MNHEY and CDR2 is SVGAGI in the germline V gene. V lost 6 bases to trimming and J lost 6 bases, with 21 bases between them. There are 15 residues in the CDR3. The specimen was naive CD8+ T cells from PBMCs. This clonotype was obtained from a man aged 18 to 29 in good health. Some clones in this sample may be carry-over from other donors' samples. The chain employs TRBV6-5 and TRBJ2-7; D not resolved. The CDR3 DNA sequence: TGTGCCAGCAGCACCGGATATGGGCTGAGGATCGAGCAGTACTTC. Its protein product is CASSTGYGLRIEQYF.